This is a list of T cell receptor beta chains from one sample in a study of cytomegalovirus exposure and HLA in healthy donors. Assay used: immunoSEQ multiplex PCR; TCRdb lists only in-frame clones, some missing. This sample carries around 190,000 clones, roughly 86% of them seen once, and the ten largest clones take about 1.7%. The specimen sequenced was PBMCs. These receptors all stem from a young woman in good health and CMV-seronegative. The CDR3 runs from the conserved cysteine through the conserved F or W.

cdr3_length: 13; v_call: TRBV30; cdr3_aa: CASDRGFTGELFF
cdr3_length: 13; v_call: TRBV28; cdr3_aa: CASSFRGGYGYTF
cdr3_length: 15; v_call: TRBV18; cdr3_aa: CASSPYTDMNTEAFF
cdr3_length: 15; v_call: TRBV28; cdr3_aa: CASSFLAGSNQPQHF
cdr3_length: 15; v_call: TRBV6-1; cdr3_aa: CATLSGRGGADTQYF
cdr3_length: 14; v_call: TRBV2; cdr3_aa: CASKTETGPYEQYF
cdr3_length: 15; v_call: TRBV5-8; cdr3_aa: CASSLEGAGGNTIYF
cdr3_length: 15; v_call: TRBV4-2; cdr3_aa: CASSPGLAGTDTQYF
cdr3_length: 14; v_call: TRBV10-3; cdr3_aa: CAISGASGANVLTF
cdr3_length: 14; v_call: TRBV7-2; cdr3_aa: CASSARQGSYGYTF
cdr3_length: 13; v_call: TRBV5-4; cdr3_aa: CASSRRGNTEAFF
cdr3_length: 17; v_call: TRBV7-9; cdr3_aa: CASSSLSGTSGGETQYF
cdr3_length: 15; v_call: TRBV6-5; cdr3_aa: CASSWDRQKGNTIYF
cdr3_length: 16; v_call: TRBV7-9; cdr3_aa: CASSPPTGRSYNEQFF
cdr3_length: 13; v_call: TRBV15; cdr3_aa: CASTLGTGSPLHF
cdr3_length: 13; v_call: TRBV14; cdr3_aa: CASRRSGAETQYF
cdr3_length: 14; v_call: TRBV7-6; cdr3_aa: CASSAGTGVHEQYF
cdr3_length: 16; v_call: TRBV18; cdr3_aa: CASSPPRTGSMYGYTF
cdr3_length: 15; v_call: TRBV7-9; cdr3_aa: CASSPGTAYNSPLHF
cdr3_length: 15; v_call: TRBV5-6; cdr3_aa: CASSVGQGKSYEQYF
cdr3_length: 15; v_call: TRBV14; cdr3_aa: CASSLRPGLKVTQYF
cdr3_length: 13; v_call: TRBV13; cdr3_aa: CASSFTRGETQYF
cdr3_length: 15; v_call: TRBV15; cdr3_aa: CATSRGQGMNYGYTF
cdr3_length: 10; v_call: TRBV20-1; cdr3_aa: CSARDPQDSF
cdr3_length: 13; v_call: TRBV7-7; cdr3_aa: CASSLTGVNEQFF
cdr3_length: 12; v_call: TRBV19; cdr3_aa: CASGLNTGELFF
cdr3_length: 16; v_call: TRBV7-2; cdr3_aa: CASSHGTRGVQETQYF
cdr3_length: 12; v_call: TRBV7-9; cdr3_aa: CASSSRGHGYTF